This T cell receptor (beta chain) was documented in a study of blood T cell repertoires in COVID-19. Study context: Samples of COVID-19 (acute and convalescent) were obtained from the United States, Italy and Spain. Sample material is recorded as cDNA or gDNA derived from T cells, B-cell-depleted T cells, or PBMCs.

Authors' data handling: Cell counts per sample came from amplifying reference gene primers. Assay: immunoSEQ multiplex PCR; the TCRdb copy retains only in-frame clones and omits some. Clonal size and the V and J genes are those of that table, whereas D and trimming came from the DNA. This sample has 88,000 or so clones, with 70% to 90% found just once. Germline values: CDR1 SNHLY, CDR2 FYNNEI. This CDR3 contains 13 residues. Trimming took 8 bases from V and 2 from J, leaving 12 bases between them. The TCR originated in a man in his sixties with acute or convalescent COVID-19. The chain recombines TRBV2 with TRBJ1-2, with a possible D match to TRBD1 (5 bases). Sequenced: peripheral blood. Here the CDR3 DNA reads TGTGCCAGCGGCGGAGGGACCAACTATGGCTACACCTTC. It yields the protein CASGGGTNYGYTF.